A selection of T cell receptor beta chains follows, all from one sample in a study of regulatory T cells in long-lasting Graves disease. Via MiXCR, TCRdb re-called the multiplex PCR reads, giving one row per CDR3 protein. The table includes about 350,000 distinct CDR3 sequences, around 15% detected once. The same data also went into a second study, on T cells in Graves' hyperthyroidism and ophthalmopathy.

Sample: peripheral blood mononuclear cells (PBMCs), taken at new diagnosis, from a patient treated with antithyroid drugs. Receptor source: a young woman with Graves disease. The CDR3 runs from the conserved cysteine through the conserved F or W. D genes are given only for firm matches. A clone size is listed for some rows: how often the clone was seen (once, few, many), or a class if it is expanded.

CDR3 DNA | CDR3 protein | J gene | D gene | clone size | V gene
TGTGCCAGCAGTGACAGAGTCCATCGGTCCGGGGAGCTGTTTTTT | CASSDRVHRSGELFF | TRBJ2-2 | . | many | TRBV2
TGTGCCAGCAGATCACGGGAGGGAGACTATGGCTACACCTTC | CASRSREGDYGYTF | TRBJ1-2 | . | many | TRBV6-1
TGTGCCAGCAGTCGGGCTAGATTTGAGGTATCATCTAGCAATCAGCCCCAGCATTTT | CASSRARFEVSSSNQPQHF | TRBJ1-5 | . | few | TRBV6-2/TRBV6-3
TGCAGTGCTACCAGACCCGTTACAGAGAACACTGAAGCTTTCTTT | CSATRPVTENTEAFF | TRBJ1-1 | . | many | TRBV20-1
TGCAGTGCTAGTAGGGGACCCTCCTACAATGAGCAGTTCTTC | CSASRGPSYNEQFF | TRBJ2-1 | . | many | TRBV20-1
TGTGCCAGCAGTTACGTGCCAGTTACTAACTATGGCTACACCTTC | CASSYVPVTNYGYTF | TRBJ1-2 | . | . | TRBV6-2/TRBV6-3
TGTGCCAGCAGCGCCGGGATGAGGCCGAACACTGAAGCTTTCTTT | CASSAGMRPNTEAFF | TRBJ1-1 | . | many | TRBV11-2
TGTGCCTGGAGTGTAGGACAGGCGAACACCGGGGAGCTGTTTTTT | CAWSVGQANTGELFF | TRBJ2-2 | TRBD1 | many | TRBV30
TGCAGCGTTGAAGTATTTCCGGGACAGGCACAAGAGACCCAGTACTTC | CSVEVFPGQAQETQYF | TRBJ2-5 | TRBD1 | few | TRBV29-1
TGCGCCAGCAGCTCCCGGGACAGGGGGAACACTGAAGCTTTCTTT | CASSSRDRGNTEAFF | TRBJ1-1 | TRBD1 | . | TRBV5-1
TGTGCCAGCAGTTTATCCGCCCGGACAGGCCAACCCATACCTATAGGCTACACCTTC | CASSLSARTGQPIPIGYTF | TRBJ1-2 | TRBD1 | many | TRBV27
TGTGCCAGCAGCCAAGGAATCGGGACGAAGCTAGATACGCAGTATTTT | CASSQGIGTKLDTQYF | TRBJ2-3 | . | many | TRBV3-1
TGTGCCAGCAGTTTACGGAGCTATGGCTACACCTTC | CASSLRSYGYTF | TRBJ1-2 | . | many | TRBV28
TGTGCCAGCAGTGAAGGAAGACAGGGCCAGGGTGGCTACACCTTC | CASSEGRQGQGGYTF | TRBJ1-2 | TRBD1 | many | TRBV2
TGTGCCAGCAGCCAAGGTGGGGGATCGAATGAGCAGTTCTTC | CASSQGGGSNEQFF | TRBJ2-1 | . | many | TRBV3-1
TGTGCCACCAGCAGGGAGAAGAGAGTTCTCCTTCAGGGCATTCAGTACTTC | CATSREKRVLLQGIQYF | TRBJ2-4 | . | . | TRBV15
TGCGCCAGCAGCCGGGACAGGGGGGACTACAATGAGCAGTTCTTC | CASSRDRGDYNEQFF | TRBJ2-1 | TRBD1 | many | TRBV5-1
TGTGCCAGCAGTGAAGGGGGGATTACCAATCAGCCCCAGCATTTT | CASSEGGITNQPQHF | TRBJ1-5 | . | many | TRBV2
TGTGCCAGCTCACGTAATAGCGGGAACTCCTACGAGCAGTACTTC | CASSRNSGNSYEQYF | TRBJ2-7 | TRBD2 | many | TRBV18
TGTGCCAGCAGTAGGGGACAGGGCTATGGCTACACCTTC | CASSRGQGYGYTF | TRBJ1-2 | TRBD1 | many | TRBV5-1
TGTGCCAGCAGCTTAGCTGAAGGGCCTGCCTACGAGCAGTACTTC | CASSLAEGPAYEQYF | TRBJ2-7 | . | many | TRBV11-2
TGTGCCAGCAGAACAGACAGGGGACCTTTATGGAATCAGCCCCAGCATTTT | CASRTDRGPLWNQPQHF | TRBJ1-5 | TRBD1 | few | TRBV6-1
TGTGCCAGTAGTCTGGACCGGTCACCCCTCCACTTT | CASSLDRSPLHF | TRBJ1-6 | . | few | TRBV19
TGTGCCAGCAGCTCACCCGGGACACAAAGACAAAAAGCTTTCTTT | CASSSPGTQRQKAFF | TRBJ1-1 | . | . | TRBV7-2
TGTGCCAGCAGCTTAGGCAGGGTAGACGAGACCCAGTACTTC | CASSLGRVDETQYF | TRBJ2-5 | . | few | TRBV5-6
TGTGCCAGTCACCGTATTGTCCCCCCCTACGAGCAGTACTTC | CASHRIVPPYEQYF | TRBJ2-7 | . | . | TRBV19
TGTGCCAGCTCACCGGCCCGGGATGGCTACACCTTC | CASSPARDGYTF | TRBJ1-2 | . | many | TRBV18
TGTGCCAGCAGCGGAGCCGGTGGCTACACCTTC | CASSGAGGYTF | TRBJ1-2 | . | few | TRBV7-9
TGCAGTGCTAGAGATGTACTAGCGGGGCGAGGAGAGCAGTACTTC | CSARDVLAGRGEQYF | TRBJ2-7 | TRBD2 | many | TRBV20-1
TGTGCCACCAGTGAAGGACGGGGCCCTCAGGAGACCCAGTACTTC | CATSEGRGPQETQYF | TRBJ2-5 | . | . | TRBV24-1
TGTGCCAGCAGCCGATGGGGGGCGCTTGGCTACACCTTC | CASSRWGALGYTF | TRBJ1-2 | . | . | TRBV9
TGTGCCAGCAGCTTAGATAGGTATAGCGGTGTGACCTACAATGAGCAGTTCTTC | CASSLDRYSGVTYNEQFF | TRBJ2-1 | . | many | TRBV11-2
TGTGCCAGTAGTACTGAAATCCGAAACACAGATACGCAGTATTTT | CASSTEIRNTDTQYF | TRBJ2-3 | . | . | TRBV19
TGTGCCAGCAGCTTGGTCAGGGGGGTAACAGATACGCAGTATTTT | CASSLVRGVTDTQYF | TRBJ2-3 | . | many | TRBV5-6
TGTGCCAGCAGCTCTAGATGGAACACTGAAGCTTTCTTT | CASSSRWNTEAFF | TRBJ1-1 | . | many | TRBV7-8
TGCAGCGTTTACAGCCCTGGGGAAGCTTTCTTT | CSVYSPGEAFF | TRBJ1-1 | . | . | TRBV29-1
TGTGCCAGCAGCTTAGGAGTAGCGGGAGGTCTAAATGAGCAGTTCTTC | CASSLGVAGGLNEQFF | TRBJ2-1 | TRBD2 | many | TRBV7-2
TGTGCCAGTAGTATTGCAAGCGGGAATGAGCAGTTCTTC | CASSIASGNEQFF | TRBJ2-1 | . | . | TRBV19
TGTGCCAGCAGTTATGGGGGACAGGGGGGAACGAGTAACTATGGCTACACCTTC | CASSYGGQGGTSNYGYTF | TRBJ1-2 | TRBD1 | . | TRBV6-5
TGTGCCATCAGAGACTATCCGGACACCTATGAAGCTTTCTTT | CAIRDYPDTYEAFF | TRBJ1-1 | . | many | TRBV10-3
TGTGCCAGCAGCGACCTACTGAGGACTACAGATACGCAGTATTTT | CASSDLLRTTDTQYF | TRBJ2-3 | . | many | TRBV28
TGTGCCAGCAGCCAGGACAGAAACCTCCTCTACGAGCAGTACTTC | CASSQDRNLLYEQYF | TRBJ2-7 | . | few | TRBV6-1
TGCAGTGCTAGGGTTGACAGGGTTAATAATTCACCCCTCCACTTT | CSARVDRVNNSPLHF | TRBJ1-6 | TRBD1 | many | TRBV20-1
TGCGCCAGCAGCTCCTATGGGCCAAGCTCTGGAAACACCATATATTTT | CASSSYGPSSGNTIYF | TRBJ1-3 | . | many | TRBV5-1
TGTGCCAGCTCACCTGGACAGCGGGACATTCAGTACTTC | CASSPGQRDIQYF | TRBJ2-4 | . | many | TRBV18
TGTGCCAGCAGCGCACTAGCGGGAGGAGCCCGGGAGCAGTTCTTC | CASSALAGGAREQFF | TRBJ2-1 | TRBD2 | many | TRBV7-6
TGCAGTGCTAGTGGTGGGCTGAATAGCAATCAGCCCCAGCATTTT | CSASGGLNSNQPQHF | TRBJ1-5 | . | few | TRBV20-1
TGTGCCAGCAGCCCGTACCCCAGGGGACCCGACGATACGCAGTATTTT | CASSPYPRGPDDTQYF | TRBJ2-3 | . | many | TRBV7-9
TGTGCCAGCAGTCTTATTCCGACAGGGTCGGGATATAGCAATCAGCCCCAGCATTTT | CASSLIPTGSGYSNQPQHF | TRBJ1-5 | TRBD1 | few | TRBV6-1
TGTGCCAGCACAGGGGGGACCTACGAGCAGTACTTC | CASTGGTYEQYF | TRBJ2-7 | . | many | TRBV28
TGTGCCAGCAGCACACCCCTGATTAGCTTAAATGAGCAGTTCTTC | CASSTPLISLNEQFF | TRBJ2-1 | . | . | TRBV7-6
TGTGCCAGCAGAACCACGGACCACGAGCAGTACTTC | CASRTTDHEQYF | TRBJ2-7 | . | few | TRBV5-4
TGCAGCGTTGTACCGTCCGCACAAGCCTACAATGAGCAGTTCTTC | CSVVPSAQAYNEQFF | TRBJ2-1 | . | . | TRBV29-1
TGTGCCAGCAGTTCCCTAGCGGGGCTCAACTACAATGAGCAGTTCTTC | CASSSLAGLNYNEQFF | TRBJ2-1 | TRBD2 | many | TRBV27
TGTGCCAGCAGTGGGCAGGGGGTCCTCGTGGCCCACTACGAGCAGTACTTC | CASSGQGVLVAHYEQYF | TRBJ2-7 | TRBD1 | few | TRBV28
TGCAGCGTAACCGAGGGGGGCTACGAGCAGTACTTC | CSVTEGGYEQYF | TRBJ2-7 | . | many | TRBV29-1
TGTGCCAGCAGCTTAGATTCCAGCGCTCTAGAGACCCAGTACTTC | CASSLDSSALETQYF | TRBJ2-5 | . | many | TRBV7-9
TGCAGTGCTCCGACCCGGGACAACCCCTACGAGCAGTACTTC | CSAPTRDNPYEQYF | TRBJ2-7 | . | many | TRBV20-1
TGTGGCAGCTCACCATCCGCAGTAGGCCAGCGCCAGCATTTT | CGSSPSAVGQRQHF | TRBJ1-5 | . | once | TRBV18